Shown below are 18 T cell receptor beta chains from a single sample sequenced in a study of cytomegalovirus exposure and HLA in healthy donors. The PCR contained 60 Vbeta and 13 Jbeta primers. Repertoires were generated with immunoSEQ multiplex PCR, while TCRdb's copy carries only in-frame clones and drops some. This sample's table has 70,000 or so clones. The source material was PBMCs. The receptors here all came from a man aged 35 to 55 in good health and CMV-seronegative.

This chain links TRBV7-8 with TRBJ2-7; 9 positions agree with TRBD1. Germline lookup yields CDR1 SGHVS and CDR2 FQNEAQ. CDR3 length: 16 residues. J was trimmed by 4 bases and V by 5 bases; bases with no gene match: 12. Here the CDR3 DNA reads TGTGCCAGCAGCGAAGAGGAGGGACAGGGTTGGTACGAGCAGTACTTC. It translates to CASSEEEGQGWYEQYF.

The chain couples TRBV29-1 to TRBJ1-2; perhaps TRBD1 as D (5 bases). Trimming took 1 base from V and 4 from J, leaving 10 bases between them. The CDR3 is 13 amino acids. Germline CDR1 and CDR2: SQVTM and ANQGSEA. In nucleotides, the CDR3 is TGCAGCGTTGAAGGCAGGGCCCGCTATGGCTACACCTTC. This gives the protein CSVEGRARYGYTF.

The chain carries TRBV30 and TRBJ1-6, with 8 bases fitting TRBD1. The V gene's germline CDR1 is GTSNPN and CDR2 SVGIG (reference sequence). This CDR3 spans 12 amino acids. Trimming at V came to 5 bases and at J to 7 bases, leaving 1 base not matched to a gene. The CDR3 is CAWGQGNSPLHF. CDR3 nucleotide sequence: TGTGCCTGGGGACAGGGAAATTCACCCCTCCACTTT.

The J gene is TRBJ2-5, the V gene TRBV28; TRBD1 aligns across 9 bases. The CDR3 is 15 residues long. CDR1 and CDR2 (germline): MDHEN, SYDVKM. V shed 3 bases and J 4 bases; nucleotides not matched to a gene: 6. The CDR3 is CASSLDRGFLETQYF. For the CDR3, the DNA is TGTGCCAGCAGTTTGGACAGGGGATTTTTAGAGACCCAGTACTTC.

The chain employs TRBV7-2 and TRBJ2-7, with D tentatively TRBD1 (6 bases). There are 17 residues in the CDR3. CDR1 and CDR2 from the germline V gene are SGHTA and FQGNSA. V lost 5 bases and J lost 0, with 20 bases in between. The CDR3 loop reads CASSPYGPGHVSYEQYF. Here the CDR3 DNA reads TGTGCCAGCAGCCCTTACGGCCCGGGACACGTCTCCTACGAGCAGTACTTC.

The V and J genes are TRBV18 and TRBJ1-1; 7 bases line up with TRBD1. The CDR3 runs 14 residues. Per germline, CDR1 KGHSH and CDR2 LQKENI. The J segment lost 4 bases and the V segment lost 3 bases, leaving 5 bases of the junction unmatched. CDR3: CASSPLQGSTEAFF. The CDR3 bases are TGTGCCAGCTCACCGCTACAGGGGAGCACTGAAGCTTTCTTT.

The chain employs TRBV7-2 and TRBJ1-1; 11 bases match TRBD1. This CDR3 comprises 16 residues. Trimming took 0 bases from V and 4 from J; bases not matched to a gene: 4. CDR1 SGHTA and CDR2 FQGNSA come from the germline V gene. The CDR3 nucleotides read TGTGCCAGCAGCTTAGCGCAGGGACAGGGGGGCACTGAAGCTTTCTTT. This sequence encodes CASSLAQGQGGTEAFF. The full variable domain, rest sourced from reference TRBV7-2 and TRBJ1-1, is GAGVSQSPSNKVTEKGKDVELRCDPISGHTALYWYRQSLGQGLEFLIYFQGNSAPDKSGLPSDRFSAERTGGSVSTLTIQRTQQEDSAVYLCASSLAQGQGGTEAFFGQGTRLTVV.

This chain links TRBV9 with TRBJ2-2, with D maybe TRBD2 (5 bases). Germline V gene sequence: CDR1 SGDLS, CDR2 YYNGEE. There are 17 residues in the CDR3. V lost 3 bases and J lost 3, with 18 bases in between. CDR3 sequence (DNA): TGTGCCAGCAGCGCCCATATAGCGCTTGCCGACACCGGGGAGCTGTTTTTT. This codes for CASSAHIALADTGELFF.

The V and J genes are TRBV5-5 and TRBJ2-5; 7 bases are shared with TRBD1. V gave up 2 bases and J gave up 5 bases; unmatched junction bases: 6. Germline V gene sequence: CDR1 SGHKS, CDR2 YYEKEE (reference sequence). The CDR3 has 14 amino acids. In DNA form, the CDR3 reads TGTGCCAGCAGCTTACCGACAGGGTGGGAGACCCAGTACTTC. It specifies CASSLPTGWETQYF. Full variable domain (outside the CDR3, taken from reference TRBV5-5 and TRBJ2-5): DAGVTQSPTHLIKTRGQQVTLRCSPISGHKSVSWYQQVLGQGPQFIFQYYEKEERGRGNFPDRFSARQFPNYSSELNVNALLLGDSALYLCASSLPTGWETQYFGPGTRLLVL.

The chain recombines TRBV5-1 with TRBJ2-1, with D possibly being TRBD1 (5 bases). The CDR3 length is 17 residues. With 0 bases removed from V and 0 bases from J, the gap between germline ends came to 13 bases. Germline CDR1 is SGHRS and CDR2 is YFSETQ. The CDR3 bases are TGCGCCAGCAGCTTGGGGGTTAGAACAGGCTCCTACAATGAGCAGTTCTTC. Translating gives CASSLGVRTGSYNEQFF.

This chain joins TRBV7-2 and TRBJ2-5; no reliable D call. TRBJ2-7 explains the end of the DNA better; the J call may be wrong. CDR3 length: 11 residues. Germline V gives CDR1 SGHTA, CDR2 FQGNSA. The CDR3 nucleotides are TGTGCCAGCAGGACTGGCTACGAGCAGTACTTC. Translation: CASRTGYEQYF.

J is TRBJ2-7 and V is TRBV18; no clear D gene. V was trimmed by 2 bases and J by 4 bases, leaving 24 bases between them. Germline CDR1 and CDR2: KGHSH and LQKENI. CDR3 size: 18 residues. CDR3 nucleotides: TGTGCCAGCTCACCAAGAGAGGCATTGGAAGAAAGTGGTTACGAGCAGTACTTC. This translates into CASSPREALEESGYEQYF.

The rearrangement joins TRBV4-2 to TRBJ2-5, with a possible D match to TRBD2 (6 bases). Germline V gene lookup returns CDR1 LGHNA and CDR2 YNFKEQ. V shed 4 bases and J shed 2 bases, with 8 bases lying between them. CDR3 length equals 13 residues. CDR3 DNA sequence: TGTGCCAGCAGCCTCAGCGGGCAAGAGACCCAGTACTTC. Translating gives CASSLSGQETQYF.

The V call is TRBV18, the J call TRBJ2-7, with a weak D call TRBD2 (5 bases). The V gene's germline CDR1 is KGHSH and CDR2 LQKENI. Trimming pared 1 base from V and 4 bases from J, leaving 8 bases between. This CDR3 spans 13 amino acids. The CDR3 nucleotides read TGTGCCAGCTCACCACAGAGGGAGTACGAGCAGTACTTC. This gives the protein CASSPQREYEQYF.

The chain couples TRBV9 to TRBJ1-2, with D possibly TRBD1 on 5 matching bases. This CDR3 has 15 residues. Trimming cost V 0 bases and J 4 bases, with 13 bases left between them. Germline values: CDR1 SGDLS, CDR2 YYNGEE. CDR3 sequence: CASSVAGGATYGYTF. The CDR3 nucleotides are TGTGCCAGCAGCGTAGCGGGAGGGGCCACCTATGGCTACACCTTC. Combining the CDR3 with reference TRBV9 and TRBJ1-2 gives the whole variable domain DSGVTQTPKHLITATGQRVTLRCSPRSGDLSVYWYQQSLDQGLQFLIQYYNGEERAKGNILERFSAQQFPDLHSELNLSSLELGDSALYFCASSVAGGATYGYTFGSGTRLTVV.

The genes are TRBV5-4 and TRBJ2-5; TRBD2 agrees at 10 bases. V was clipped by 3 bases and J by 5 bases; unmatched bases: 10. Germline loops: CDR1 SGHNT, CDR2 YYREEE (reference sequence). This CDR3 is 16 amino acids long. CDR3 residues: CASSSLAGDHWETQYF. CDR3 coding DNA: TGTGCCAGCAGCTCCCTAGCGGGAGACCATTGGGAGACCCAGTACTTC.

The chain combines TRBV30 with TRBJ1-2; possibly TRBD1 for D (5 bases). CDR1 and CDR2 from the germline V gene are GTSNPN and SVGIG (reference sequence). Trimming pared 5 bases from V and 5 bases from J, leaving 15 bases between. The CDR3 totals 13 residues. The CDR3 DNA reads TGTGCCTGGGAGAGACCGGGGGGGTATGGCTACACCTTC. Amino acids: CAWERPGGYGYTF.

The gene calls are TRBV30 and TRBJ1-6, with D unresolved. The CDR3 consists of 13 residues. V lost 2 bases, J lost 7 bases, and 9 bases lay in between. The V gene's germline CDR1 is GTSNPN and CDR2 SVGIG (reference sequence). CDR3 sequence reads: CAWSPTLNSPLHF. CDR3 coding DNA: TGTGCCTGGAGTCCTACACTAAATTCACCCCTCCACTTT.